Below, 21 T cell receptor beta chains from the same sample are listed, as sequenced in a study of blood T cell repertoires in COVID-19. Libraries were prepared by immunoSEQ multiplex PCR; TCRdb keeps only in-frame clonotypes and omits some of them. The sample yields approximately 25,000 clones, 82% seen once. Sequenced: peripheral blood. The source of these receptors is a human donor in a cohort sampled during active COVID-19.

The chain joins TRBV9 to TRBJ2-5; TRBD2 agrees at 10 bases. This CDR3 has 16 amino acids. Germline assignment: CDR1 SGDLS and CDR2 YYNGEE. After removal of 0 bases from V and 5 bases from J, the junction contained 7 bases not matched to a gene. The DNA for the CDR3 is TGTGCCAGCAGCGTAGACCTGCTAGCGGGGGTGGAGACCCAGTACTTC. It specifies CASSVDLLAGVETQYF.

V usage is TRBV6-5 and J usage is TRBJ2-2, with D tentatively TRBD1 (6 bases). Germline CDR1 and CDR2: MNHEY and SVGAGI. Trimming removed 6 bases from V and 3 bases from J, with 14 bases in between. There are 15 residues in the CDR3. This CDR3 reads CASRLRGMYTGELFF. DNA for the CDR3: TGTGCCAGCAGGCTCAGGGGAATGTACACCGGGGAGCTGTTTTTT.

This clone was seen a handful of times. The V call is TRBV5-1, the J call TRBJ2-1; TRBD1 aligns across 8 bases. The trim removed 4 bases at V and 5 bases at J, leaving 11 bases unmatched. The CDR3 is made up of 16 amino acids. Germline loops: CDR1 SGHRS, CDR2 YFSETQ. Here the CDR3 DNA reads TGCGCCAGCAGCGCTTTGCCGGGACAGGTAAACAATGAGCAGTTCTTC. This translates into CASSALPGQVNNEQFF.

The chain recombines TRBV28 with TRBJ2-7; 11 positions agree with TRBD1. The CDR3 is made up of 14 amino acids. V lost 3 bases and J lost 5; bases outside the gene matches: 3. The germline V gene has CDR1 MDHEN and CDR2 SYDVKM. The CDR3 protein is CASSLGTGGDEQYF. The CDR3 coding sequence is TGTGCCAGCAGTTTGGGGACAGGGGGTGACGAGCAGTACTTC. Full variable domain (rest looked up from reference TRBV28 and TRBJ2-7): DVKVTQSSRYLVKRTGEKVFLECVQDMDHENMFWYRQDPGLGLRLIYFSYDVKMKEKGDIPEGYSVSREKKERFSLILESASTNQTSMYLCASSLGTGGDEQYFGPGTRLTVT.

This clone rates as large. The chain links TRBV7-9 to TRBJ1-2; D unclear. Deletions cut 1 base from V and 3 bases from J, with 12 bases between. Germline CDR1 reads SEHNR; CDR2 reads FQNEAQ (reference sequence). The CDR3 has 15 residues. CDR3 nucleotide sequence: TGTGCCAGCAGCTTAGGAGAGGGTTATTACTATGGCTACACCTTC. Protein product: CASSLGEGYYYGYTF.

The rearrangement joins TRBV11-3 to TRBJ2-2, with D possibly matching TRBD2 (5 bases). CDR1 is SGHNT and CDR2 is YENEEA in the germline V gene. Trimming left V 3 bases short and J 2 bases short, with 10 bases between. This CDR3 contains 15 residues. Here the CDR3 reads CASSFEAVNTGELFF. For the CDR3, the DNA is TGTGCCAGCAGCTTTGAAGCGGTTAACACCGGGGAGCTGTTTTTT.

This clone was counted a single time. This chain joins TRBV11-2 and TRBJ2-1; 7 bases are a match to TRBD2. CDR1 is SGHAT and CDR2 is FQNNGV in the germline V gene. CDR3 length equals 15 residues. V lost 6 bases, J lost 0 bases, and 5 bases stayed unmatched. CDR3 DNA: TGTGCCAGCAGGGAGCCGGGAGGCTCCTACAATGAGCAGTTCTTC. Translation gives CASREPGGSYNEQFF.

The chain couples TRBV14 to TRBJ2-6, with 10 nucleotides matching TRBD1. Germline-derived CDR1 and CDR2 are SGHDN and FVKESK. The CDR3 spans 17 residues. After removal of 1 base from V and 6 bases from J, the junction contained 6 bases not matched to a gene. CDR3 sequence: CASSQVGQGPAANVLTF. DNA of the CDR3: TGTGCCAGCAGCCAAGTGGGACAGGGGCCGGCGGCCAACGTCCTGACTTTC.

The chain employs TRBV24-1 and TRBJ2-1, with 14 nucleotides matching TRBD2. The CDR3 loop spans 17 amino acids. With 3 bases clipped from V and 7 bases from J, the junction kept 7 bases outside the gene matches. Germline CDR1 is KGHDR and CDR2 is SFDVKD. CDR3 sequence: CATSDPRTSGRKNEQFF. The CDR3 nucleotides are TGTGCCACCAGTGATCCCAGGACTAGCGGGAGGAAAAATGAGCAGTTCTTC.

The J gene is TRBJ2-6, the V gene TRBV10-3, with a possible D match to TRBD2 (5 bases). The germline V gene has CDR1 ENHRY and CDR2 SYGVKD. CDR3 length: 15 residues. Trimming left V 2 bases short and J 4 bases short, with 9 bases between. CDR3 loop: CAISEPAAGANVLTF. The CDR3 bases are TGTGCCATCAGTGAGCCAGCGGCCGGGGCCAACGTCCTGACTTTC.

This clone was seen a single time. The CDR3 loop reads CASSFSGGVQETQYF. CDR3 sequence (DNA): TGTGCCAGCAGCTTTAGCGGGGGGGTACAAGAGACCCAGTACTTC. This sequence joins TRBV7-9 and TRBJ2-5; 11 nucleotides match TRBD2. With 3 bases clipped from V and 2 bases from J, the junction kept 2 bases outside the gene matches. This CDR3 region has 15 residues. Germline V lookup: CDR1 SEHNR, CDR2 FQNEAQ (reference sequence).

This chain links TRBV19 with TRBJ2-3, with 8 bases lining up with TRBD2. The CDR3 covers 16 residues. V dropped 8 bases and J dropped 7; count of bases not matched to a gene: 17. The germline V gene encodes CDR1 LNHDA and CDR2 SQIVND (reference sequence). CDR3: CASREIAGYDWHTQYF. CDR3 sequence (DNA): TGTGCCAGTCGGGAAATAGCGGGATACGACTGGCATACGCAGTATTTT.

The CDR3, as DNA: TGCGCCAGCAGCCAAGCCCCCCTAGCGGTCGGTGCTAACAATGAGCAGTTCTTC. This translates into CASSQAPLAVGANNEQFF. The rearrangement uses TRBV4-3 and TRBJ2-1, with 7 bases aligning to TRBD2. CDR1 LGHNA and CDR2 YSLEER come from the germline V gene. With V trimmed by 1 base and J by 5 bases, 14 bases remained unmatched. The CDR3 runs to 18 residues.

The CDR3 loop reads CASSPSTGQYF. The DNA of the CDR3 is TGTGCCAGCAGCCCAAGCACGGGGCAGTATTTT. The V gene is TRBV7-9, the J gene TRBJ2-3; D gene ambiguous. This CDR3 contains 11 residues. Trimming took off 5 bases at V and 11 bases at J, with 11 bases between the two ends. Germline loops: CDR1 SEHNR, CDR2 FQNEAQ (reference sequence). Together with reference TRBV7-9 and TRBJ2-3, the CDR3 gives the full variable domain: DTGVSQNPRHKITKRGQNVTFRCDPISEHNRLYWYRQTLGQGPEFLTYFQNEAQLEKSRLLSDRFSAERPKGSFSTLEIQRTEQGDSAMYLCASSPSTGQYFGPGTRLTVL.

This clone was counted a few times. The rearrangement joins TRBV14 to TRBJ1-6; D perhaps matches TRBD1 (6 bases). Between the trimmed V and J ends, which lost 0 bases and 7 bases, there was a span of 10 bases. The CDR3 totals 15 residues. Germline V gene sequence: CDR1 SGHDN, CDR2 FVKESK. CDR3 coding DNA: TGTGCCAGCAGCCAAGATAACAGGGTCAATTCACCCCTCCACTTT. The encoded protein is CASSQDNRVNSPLHF.

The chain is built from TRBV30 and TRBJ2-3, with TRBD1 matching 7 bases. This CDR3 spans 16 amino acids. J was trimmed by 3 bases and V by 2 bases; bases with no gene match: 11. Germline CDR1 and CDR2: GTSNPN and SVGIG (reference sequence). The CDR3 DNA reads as TGTGCCTGGAGTCCCCTGCGGACAGGCCTAACAGATACGCAGTATTTT. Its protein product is CAWSPLRTGLTDTQYF.

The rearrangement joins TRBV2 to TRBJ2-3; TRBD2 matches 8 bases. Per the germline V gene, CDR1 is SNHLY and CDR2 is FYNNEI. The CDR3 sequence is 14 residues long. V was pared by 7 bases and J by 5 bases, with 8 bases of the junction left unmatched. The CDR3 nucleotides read TGTGCCAGCACCTCCCAGCGGGAGATAGATACGCAGTATTTT. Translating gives CASTSQREIDTQYF.

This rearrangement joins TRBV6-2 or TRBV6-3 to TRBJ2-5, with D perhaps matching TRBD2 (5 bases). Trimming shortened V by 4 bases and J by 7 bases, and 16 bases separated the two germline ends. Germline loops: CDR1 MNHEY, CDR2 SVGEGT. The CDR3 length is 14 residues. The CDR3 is CASSLRRTEGTQYF. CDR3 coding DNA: TGTGCCAGCAGTTTGCGGAGGACCGAGGGGACCCAGTACTTC.

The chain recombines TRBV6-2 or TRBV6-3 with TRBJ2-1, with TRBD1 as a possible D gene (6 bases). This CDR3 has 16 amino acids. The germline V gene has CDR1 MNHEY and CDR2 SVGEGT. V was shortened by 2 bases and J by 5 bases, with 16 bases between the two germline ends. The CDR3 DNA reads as TGTGCCAGCAGTTACCGGGGACAACCTCCCAACAATGAGCAGTTCTTC. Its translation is CASSYRGQPPNNEQFF.

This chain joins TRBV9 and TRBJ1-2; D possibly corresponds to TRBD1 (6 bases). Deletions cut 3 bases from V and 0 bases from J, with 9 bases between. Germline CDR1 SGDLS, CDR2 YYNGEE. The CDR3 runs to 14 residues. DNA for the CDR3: TGTGCCAGCAGCGGGGGGCGTACTAACTATGGCTACACCTTC. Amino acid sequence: CASSGGRTNYGYTF.

In DNA, the CDR3 is TGTGCCAGCAGCCGTAGCGGAAACACAGATACGCAGTATTTT. Translation gives CASSRSGNTDTQYF. The rearrangement uses TRBV7-2 and TRBJ2-3, with a weak D call TRBD2 (6 bases). CDR1 is SGHTA, CDR2 FQGNSA, per germline. The CDR3 is made up of 14 amino acids. V was trimmed by 5 bases and J by 2 bases, leaving 11 bases between them. The full variable domain, its missing parts supplied by reference TRBV7-2 and TRBJ2-3, is GAGVSQSPSNKVTEKGKDVELRCDPISGHTALYWYRQSLGQGLEFLIYFQGNSAPDKSGLPSDRFSAERTGGSVSTLTIQRTQQEDSAVYLCASSRSGNTDTQYFGPGTRLTVL.